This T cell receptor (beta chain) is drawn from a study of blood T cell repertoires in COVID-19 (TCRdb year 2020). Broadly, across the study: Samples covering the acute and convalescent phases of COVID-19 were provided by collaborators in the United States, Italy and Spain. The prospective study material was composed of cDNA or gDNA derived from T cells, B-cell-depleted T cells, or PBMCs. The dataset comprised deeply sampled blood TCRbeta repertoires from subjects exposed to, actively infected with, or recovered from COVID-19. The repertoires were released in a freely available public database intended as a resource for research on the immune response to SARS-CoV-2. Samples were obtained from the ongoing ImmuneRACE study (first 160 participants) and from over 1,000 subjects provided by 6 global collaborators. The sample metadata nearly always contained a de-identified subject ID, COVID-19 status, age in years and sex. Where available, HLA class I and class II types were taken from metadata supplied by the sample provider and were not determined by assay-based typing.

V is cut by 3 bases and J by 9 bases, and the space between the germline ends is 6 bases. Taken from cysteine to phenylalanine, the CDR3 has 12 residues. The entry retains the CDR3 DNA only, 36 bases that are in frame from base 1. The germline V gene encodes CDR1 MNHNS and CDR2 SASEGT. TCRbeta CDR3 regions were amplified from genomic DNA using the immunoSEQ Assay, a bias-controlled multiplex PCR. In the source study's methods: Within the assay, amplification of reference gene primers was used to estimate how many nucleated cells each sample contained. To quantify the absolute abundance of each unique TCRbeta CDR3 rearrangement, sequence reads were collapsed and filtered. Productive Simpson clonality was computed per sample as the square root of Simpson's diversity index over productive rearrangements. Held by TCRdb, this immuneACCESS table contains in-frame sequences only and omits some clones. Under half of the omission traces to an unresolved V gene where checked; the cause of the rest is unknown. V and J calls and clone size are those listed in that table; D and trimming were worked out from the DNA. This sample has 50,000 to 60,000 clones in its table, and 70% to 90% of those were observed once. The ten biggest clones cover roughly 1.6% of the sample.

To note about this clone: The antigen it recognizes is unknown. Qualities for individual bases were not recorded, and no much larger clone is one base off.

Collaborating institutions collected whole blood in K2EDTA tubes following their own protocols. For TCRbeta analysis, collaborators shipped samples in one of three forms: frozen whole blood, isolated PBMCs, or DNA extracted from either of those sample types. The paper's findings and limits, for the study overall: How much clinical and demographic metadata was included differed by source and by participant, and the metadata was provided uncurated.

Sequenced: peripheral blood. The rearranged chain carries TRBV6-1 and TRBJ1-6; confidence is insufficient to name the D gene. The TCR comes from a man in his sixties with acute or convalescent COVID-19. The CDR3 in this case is CASSDRISPLHF. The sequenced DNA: TGTGCCAGCAGTGACAGGATTTCACCCCTCCACTTT.